This TCR beta chain is from a study of T cell responses to AZD1222 COVID-19 vaccine. Clones were read by immunoSEQ multiplex PCR, and TCRdb kept only the in-frame ones, dropping some. This table has nearly 110,000 clones, 75% to 90% appearing once. Concerning this clone: Its antigen is as yet unknown.

Study-level findings and limits: Across spike, vaccine-associated CD4 TCRs were found, dominant at 160-218 and 743-854. It was only six AZD1222 recipients who were seropositive at baseline.

Looked up from germline, CDR1 is SEHNR and CDR2 is FQNEAQ (reference sequence). Deletions cut 3 bases from V and 7 bases from J, with 12 bases between. The CDR3 extends over 14 amino acids. J is TRBJ1-4 and V is TRBV7-9, with no clear D. This TCR came from an adult in good health. The sequenced sample was peripheral blood, obtained on day 0 of AZD1222 vaccination. In nucleotides, the CDR3 is TGTGCCAGCAGCTTCGGAGGAGGTAGTGAAAAACTGTTTTTT. This translates into CASSFGGGSEKLFF.